This is a list of T cell receptor beta chains from one sample in a study of naive and memory T cell subsets. TCRdb re-analysed the 5' RACE reads in MiXCR, keeping a single row per CDR3 protein. Seen here are about 22,000 distinct CDR3 sequences, roughly 4% observed once, and the top ten hold 7% to 9.5%. Receptors were obtained from a male donor in good health. Both conserved end residues are part of each CDR3. The order of the fields is V gene, D gene, clone size, J gene, CDR3 protein, CDR3 DNA. D genes are given only for firm matches. Not all rows give a size; the values are once, few, many and, for expanded clones, a class.

v_call: TRBV7-2; d_call: NA; clone_size: medium-sized; j_call: TRBJ1-1; cdr3_aa: CASRGGRLNTEAFF; cdr3_nt: TGTGCCAGCAGAGGCGGGCGGCTGAACACTGAAGCTTTCTTT
v_call: TRBV4-3; d_call: NA; clone_size: many; j_call: TRBJ1-2; cdr3_aa: CASSQELQGSYGYTF; cdr3_nt: TGCGCCAGCAGCCAAGAATTGCAGGGATCCTATGGCTACACCTTC
v_call: TRBV20-1; d_call: TRBD1; clone_size: many; j_call: TRBJ2-3; cdr3_aa: CSAVGQGVSTDTQYF; cdr3_nt: TGCAGTGCTGTGGGACAGGGGGTCAGCACAGATACGCAGTATTTT
v_call: TRBV29-1; d_call: NA; clone_size: many; j_call: TRBJ2-2; cdr3_aa: CSAPGLRRLTGELFF; cdr3_nt: TGCAGCGCTCCTGGCTTAAGGCGTTTAACCGGGGAGCTGTTTTTT
v_call: TRBV12-3/TRBV12-4; d_call: NA; clone_size: many; j_call: TRBJ2-7; cdr3_aa: CASSSGHPYEQYF; cdr3_nt: TGTGCCAGCAGTTCGGGACATCCGTACGAGCAGTACTTC
v_call: TRBV28; d_call: TRBD1; clone_size: many; j_call: TRBJ1-1; cdr3_aa: CASRKQGTIAFF; cdr3_nt: TGTGCCAGCAGGAAACAGGGGACAATAGCTTTCTTT
v_call: TRBV28; d_call: NA; clone_size: many; j_call: TRBJ2-3; cdr3_aa: CASSAPTSQISGTDTQYF; cdr3_nt: TGTGCCAGCAGTGCTCCCACGTCCCAAATTTCGGGCACAGATACGCAGTATTTT
v_call: TRBV12-3/TRBV12-4; d_call: NA; clone_size: NA; j_call: TRBJ1-1; cdr3_aa: CASRIIMNTEAFF; cdr3_nt: TGTGCCAGCAGGATCATCATGAACACTGAAGCTTTCTTT
v_call: TRBV29-1; d_call: TRBD2; clone_size: medium-sized; j_call: TRBJ2-1; cdr3_aa: CSVEGPREGRNEQFF; cdr3_nt: TGCAGCGTTGAGGGTCCGAGGGAGGGCCGAAATGAGCAGTTCTTC
v_call: TRBV15; d_call: TRBD1; clone_size: medium-sized; j_call: TRBJ1-4; cdr3_aa: CATSGSTGSNEKLFF; cdr3_nt: TGTGCCACCAGCGGATCGACAGGGAGTAATGAAAAACTGTTTTTT
v_call: TRBV15; d_call: TRBD2; clone_size: many; j_call: TRBJ2-1; cdr3_aa: CATSRTGLAPNNEQFF; cdr3_nt: TGTGCCACCAGCAGAACAGGACTAGCGCCTAACAATGAGCAGTTCTTC
v_call: TRBV4-3; d_call: TRBD2; clone_size: many; j_call: TRBJ2-3; cdr3_aa: CASSQAALLAGVADTQYF; cdr3_nt: TGCGCCAGCAGCCAAGCGGCTCTGCTAGCGGGAGTTGCAGATACGCAGTATTTT
v_call: TRBV14; d_call: TRBD2; clone_size: many; j_call: TRBJ2-1; cdr3_aa: CASRPTLAGGINEQFF; cdr3_nt: TGTGCCAGCAGACCCACTCTAGCGGGAGGTATCAATGAGCAGTTCTTC
v_call: TRBV14; d_call: TRBD1; clone_size: many; j_call: TRBJ1-5; cdr3_aa: CASSPLHRTGDVSWGVNQPQHF; cdr3_nt: TGTGCCAGCAGCCCCCTTCATCGGACAGGGGACGTCTCTTGGGGTGTCAACCAGCCCCAGCATTTT
v_call: TRBV2; d_call: TRBD1; clone_size: many; j_call: TRBJ2-5; cdr3_aa: CASSDDGTGLPYQETQYF; cdr3_nt: TGTGCCAGCAGTGATGACGGGACAGGATTACCGTACCAAGAGACCCAGTACTTC
v_call: TRBV19; d_call: TRBD1; clone_size: many; j_call: TRBJ1-1; cdr3_aa: CASNRQGWTEAFF; cdr3_nt: TGTGCCAGTAACAGACAGGGCTGGACTGAAGCTTTCTTT
v_call: TRBV20-1; d_call: TRBD2; clone_size: many; j_call: TRBJ2-3; cdr3_aa: CSARGLAGVGTDTQYF; cdr3_nt: TGCAGTGCTAGAGGACTAGCGGGGGTTGGCACAGATACGCAGTATTTT
v_call: TRBV5-1; d_call: NA; clone_size: many; j_call: TRBJ2-7; cdr3_aa: CASSLDPSYEQYF; cdr3_nt: TGCGCCAGCAGCTTGGATCCCTCCTACGAGCAGTACTTC
v_call: TRBV28; d_call: NA; clone_size: many; j_call: TRBJ1-5; cdr3_aa: CATQWRGNQPQHF; cdr3_nt: TGTGCCACCCAATGGCGGGGCAATCAGCCCCAGCATTTT
v_call: TRBV6-2/TRBV6-3; d_call: TRBD2; clone_size: many; j_call: TRBJ2-1; cdr3_aa: CASRPRLASSYNEQFF; cdr3_nt: TGTGCCAGCAGACCCAGACTAGCAAGCTCCTACAATGAGCAGTTCTTC
v_call: TRBV6-5; d_call: TRBD1; clone_size: many; j_call: TRBJ2-7; cdr3_aa: CASSLRGQNPYEQYF; cdr3_nt: TGTGCCAGCAGTCTCAGGGGGCAGAACCCTTACGAGCAGTACTTC
v_call: TRBV20-1; d_call: TRBD2; clone_size: many; j_call: TRBJ2-2; cdr3_aa: CSAEREQTGELFF; cdr3_nt: TGCAGTGCGGAGCGGGAGCAAACCGGGGAGCTGTTTTTT
v_call: TRBV10-3; d_call: TRBD2; clone_size: many; j_call: TRBJ2-7; cdr3_aa: CAISGGTSSFYEQYF; cdr3_nt: TGTGCCATCAGTGGGGGGACTAGCTCCTTTTACGAGCAGTACTTC
v_call: TRBV15; d_call: NA; clone_size: many; j_call: TRBJ1-2; cdr3_aa: CATSVEGGVEGYTF; cdr3_nt: TGTGCCACCAGCGTAGAGGGAGGGGTAGAAGGCTACACCTTC
v_call: TRBV6-2/TRBV6-3; d_call: NA; clone_size: many; j_call: TRBJ1-5; cdr3_aa: CASSYLDSNQPQHF; cdr3_nt: TGTGCCAGCAGTTATTTAGATTCCAATCAGCCCCAGCATTTT
v_call: TRBV27; d_call: TRBD1; clone_size: many; j_call: TRBJ1-6; cdr3_aa: CASSLAPGQQNSPLHF; cdr3_nt: TGTGCCAGCAGTTTAGCCCCGGGACAGCAAAATTCACCCCTCCACTTT
v_call: TRBV9; d_call: NA; clone_size: many; j_call: TRBJ2-1; cdr3_aa: CASSVVGVEGLTNEQFF; cdr3_nt: TGTGCCAGCAGCGTAGTAGGGGTCGAGGGTTTAACCAATGAGCAGTTCTTC
v_call: TRBV5-5; d_call: NA; clone_size: many; j_call: TRBJ1-5; cdr3_aa: CASSLGHLLSNQPQHF; cdr3_nt: TGTGCCAGCAGCCTGGGACACCTTCTTAGCAATCAGCCCCAGCATTTT
v_call: TRBV27; d_call: NA; clone_size: many; j_call: TRBJ1-1; cdr3_aa: CASSFGGGTEAFF; cdr3_nt: TGTGCCAGCAGTTTTGGGGGTGGCACTGAAGCTTTCTTT
v_call: TRBV6-1; d_call: TRBD1; clone_size: many; j_call: TRBJ2-7; cdr3_aa: CASARGTGSYEQYF; cdr3_nt: TGTGCCAGCGCGCGAGGGACAGGCTCCTACGAGCAGTACTTC
v_call: TRBV10-2; d_call: TRBD1; clone_size: many; j_call: TRBJ1-6; cdr3_aa: CASSEGTGRRSPLHF; cdr3_nt: TGCGCCAGCAGTGAAGGGACAGGGCGTCGGTCACCCCTCCACTTT
v_call: TRBV6-6; d_call: TRBD1; clone_size: many; j_call: TRBJ1-1; cdr3_aa: CASSHGTGGEFEAFF; cdr3_nt: TGTGCCAGCAGTCACGGGACAGGCGGTGAATTTGAAGCTTTCTTT
v_call: TRBV6-5; d_call: NA; clone_size: many; j_call: TRBJ2-7; cdr3_aa: CASSPQWAGDEQYF; cdr3_nt: TGTGCCAGCAGTCCGCAATGGGCAGGGGACGAGCAGTACTTC
v_call: TRBV29-1; d_call: NA; clone_size: many; j_call: TRBJ2-7; cdr3_aa: CSVEAAGYEQYF; cdr3_nt: TGCAGCGTTGAAGCCGCTGGATACGAGCAGTACTTC
v_call: TRBV3-1; d_call: TRBD1; clone_size: medium-sized; j_call: TRBJ2-1; cdr3_aa: CASGRTGGFDEQFF; cdr3_nt: TGTGCCAGCGGAAGGACAGGGGGCTTTGATGAGCAGTTCTTC
v_call: TRBV20-1; d_call: TRBD1; clone_size: many; j_call: TRBJ2-7; cdr3_aa: CSARTGGWDEQYF; cdr3_nt: TGCAGTGCTAGGACAGGGGGTTGGGACGAGCAGTACTTC
v_call: TRBV28; d_call: NA; clone_size: many; j_call: TRBJ2-7; cdr3_aa: CASSLRSTTLYEQYF; cdr3_nt: TGTGCCAGCAGTTTAAGGTCAACTACCCTCTACGAGCAGTACTTC
v_call: TRBV29-1; d_call: TRBD1; clone_size: many; j_call: TRBJ2-5; cdr3_aa: CSVWGQVQETQYF; cdr3_nt: TGCAGCGTGTGGGGACAGGTCCAAGAGACCCAGTACTTC
v_call: TRBV11-2; d_call: NA; clone_size: medium-sized; j_call: TRBJ1-1; cdr3_aa: CASSLEGGVTEAFF; cdr3_nt: TGTGCCAGCAGCTTAGAGGGGGGGGTCACTGAAGCTTTCTTT
v_call: TRBV10-3; d_call: NA; clone_size: many; j_call: TRBJ2-3; cdr3_aa: CAISEGAGASDTQYF; cdr3_nt: TGTGCCATCAGTGAGGGGGCGGGGGCTTCAGATACGCAGTATTTT
v_call: TRBV29-1; d_call: TRBD1; clone_size: many; j_call: TRBJ2-7; cdr3_aa: CSVEDRGFWQYF; cdr3_nt: TGCAGCGTTGAGGACAGGGGATTCTGGCAGTACTTC